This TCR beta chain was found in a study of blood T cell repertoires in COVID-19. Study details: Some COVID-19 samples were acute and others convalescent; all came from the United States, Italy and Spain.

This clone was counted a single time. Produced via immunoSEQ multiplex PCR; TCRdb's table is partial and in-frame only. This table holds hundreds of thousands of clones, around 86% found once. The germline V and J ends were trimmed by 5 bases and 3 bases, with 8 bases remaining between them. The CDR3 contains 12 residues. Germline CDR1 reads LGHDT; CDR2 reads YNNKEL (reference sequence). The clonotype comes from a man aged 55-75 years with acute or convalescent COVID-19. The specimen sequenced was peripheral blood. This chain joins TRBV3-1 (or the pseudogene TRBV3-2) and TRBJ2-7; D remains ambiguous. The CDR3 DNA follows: TGTGCCAGCAGCACTCGCCGCTACGAGCAGTACTTC. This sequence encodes CASSTRRYEQYF.